This T cell receptor beta chain was captured in a study of blood T cell repertoires in COVID-19. Study-level information: There were acute and convalescent COVID-19 samples, and they came from the United States, Italy and Spain. The cDNA or gDNA used as material had been derived from T cells, B-cell-depleted T cells, or PBMCs.

Per the study methods: Reference gene primer amplification yielded estimated nucleated cell counts. Some clones are missing from TCRdb's copy, which holds only in-frame ones; the method was immunoSEQ multiplex PCR. V, J and clone size were drawn from that table, and D and trimming were deduced from the DNA. The sample lists some 530,000 clones, around 85% occurring once. The CDR3 loop spans 13 amino acids. The germline V and J ends were trimmed by 2 bases and 0 bases, with 5 bases remaining between them. CDR1 SGDLS and CDR2 YYNGEE come from the germline V gene. The chain links TRBV9 to TRBJ1-1; no firm D call. The TCR originated in a human donor in a cohort sampled during active COVID-19. Material: peripheral blood. CDR3 region: CASSVLMNTEAFF. In DNA form, the CDR3 reads TGTGCCAGCAGCGTCTTAATGAACACTGAAGCTTTCTTT.